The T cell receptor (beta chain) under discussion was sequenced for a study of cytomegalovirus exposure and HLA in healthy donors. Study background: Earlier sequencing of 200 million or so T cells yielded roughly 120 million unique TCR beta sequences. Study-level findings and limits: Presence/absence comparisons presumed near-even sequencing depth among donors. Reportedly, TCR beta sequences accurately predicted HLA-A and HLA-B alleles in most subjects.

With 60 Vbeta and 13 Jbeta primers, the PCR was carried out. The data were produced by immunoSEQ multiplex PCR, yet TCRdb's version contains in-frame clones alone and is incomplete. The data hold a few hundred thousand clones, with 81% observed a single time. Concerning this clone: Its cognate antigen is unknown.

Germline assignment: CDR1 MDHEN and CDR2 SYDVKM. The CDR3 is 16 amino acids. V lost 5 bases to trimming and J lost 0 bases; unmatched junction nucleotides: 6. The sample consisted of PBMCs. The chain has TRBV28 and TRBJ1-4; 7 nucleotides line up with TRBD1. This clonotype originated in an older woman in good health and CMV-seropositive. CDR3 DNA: TGTGCCAGCAGTCCGACAGGGCCAGCAACTAATGAAAAACTGTTTTTT. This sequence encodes CASSPTGPATNEKLFF.